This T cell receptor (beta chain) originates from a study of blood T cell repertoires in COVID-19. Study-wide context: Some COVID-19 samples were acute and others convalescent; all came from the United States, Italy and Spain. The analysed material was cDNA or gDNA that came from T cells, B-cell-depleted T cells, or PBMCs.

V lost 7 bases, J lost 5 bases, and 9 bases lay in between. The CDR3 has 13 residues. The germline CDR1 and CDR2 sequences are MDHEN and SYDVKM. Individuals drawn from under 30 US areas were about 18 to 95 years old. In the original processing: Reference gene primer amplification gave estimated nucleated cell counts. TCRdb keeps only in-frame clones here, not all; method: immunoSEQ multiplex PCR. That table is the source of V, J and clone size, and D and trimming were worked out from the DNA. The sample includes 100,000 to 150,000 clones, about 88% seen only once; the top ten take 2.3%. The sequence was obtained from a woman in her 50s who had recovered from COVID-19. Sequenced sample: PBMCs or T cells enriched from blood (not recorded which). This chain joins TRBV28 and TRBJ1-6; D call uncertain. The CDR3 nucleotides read TGTGCCAGCATGACACCCCATAATTCACCCCTCCACTTT. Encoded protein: CASMTPHNSPLHF. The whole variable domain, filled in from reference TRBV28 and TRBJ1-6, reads DVKVTQSSRYLVKRTGEKVFLECVQDMDHENMFWYRQDPGLGLRLIYFSYDVKMKEKGDIPEGYSVSREKKERFSLILESASTNQTSMYLCASMTPHNSPLHFGNGTRLTVT.